Listed here are 17 T cell receptor beta chains from one sample, sequenced in a study of blood T cell repertoires in COVID-19 (dated by TCRdb to about 2020). Library preparation employed the immunoSEQ multiplex PCR assay. This immuneACCESS table, as held by TCRdb, lists in-frame sequences with V and J called but not all clones. Of the missing ones, under half trace to an unresolved V gene in checked studies; the others have no known cause. The sample includes 240,000 or so clones, with approximately 85% observed a single time. The ten largest clones take up around 11% of the sample. The specimen was peripheral blood. The receptors were gathered from a woman aged 60-70 years with active or convalescent COVID-19.

The rearrangement links TRBV6-5 to TRBJ2-1; 9 nucleotides align to TRBD2. V lost 7 bases to trimming and J lost 10 bases; unmatched junction nucleotides: 11. The CDR3 contains 14 residues. CDR1 MNHEY and CDR2 SVGAGI come from the germline V gene. The CDR3 loop is CASTKEGTSKEQFF. The DNA for the CDR3 is TGTGCCAGCACCAAAGAAGGGACTAGCAAGGAGCAGTTCTTC.

This clone was seen a handful of times. This chain uses TRBV19 with TRBJ1-4; 7 bases map to TRBD1. V lost 4 bases and J lost 4; bases outside the gene matches: 3. The CDR3 is 14 residues long. Per germline, CDR1 LNHDA and CDR2 SQIVND (reference sequence). CDR3 protein: CASSTRQGNEKLFF. CDR3 nucleotide sequence: TGTGCCAGTAGTACCAGACAGGGTAATGAAAAACTGTTTTTT.

The rearrangement links TRBV4-3 to TRBJ1-4; TRBD1 might be the D (5 bases). Trimming left V 0 bases short and J 4 bases short, with 15 bases between. In germline, CDR1 is LGHNA, CDR2 YSLEER. The CDR3 is 17 residues long. CDR3 DNA sequence: TGCGCCAGCAGCCAAGATCGCCGCGGGGGGTTTAATGAAAAACTGTTTTTT. Encoded protein: CASSQDRRGGFNEKLFF.

The chain has TRBV27 and TRBJ1-5; D possibly corresponds to TRBD1 (5 bases). CDR1 MNHEY and CDR2 SMNVEV come from the germline V gene (reference sequence). Trimming took off 3 bases at V and 4 bases at J, with 13 bases between the two ends. This CDR3 is built from 15 residues. CDR3 amino acids: CASSFGPGGNQPQHF. CDR3 DNA sequence: TGTGCCAGCAGTTTCGGACCGGGGGGGAATCAGCCCCAGCATTTT.

The gene calls are TRBV7-2 and TRBJ1-5; D is unclear. Germline V gene data show CDR1 as SGHTA and CDR2 as FQGNSA. The CDR3 runs to 14 residues. V dropped 3 bases and J dropped 5 bases, with 11 bases sitting between them. This CDR3 is CASSLGGYHQPQHF. The CDR3, as DNA: TGTGCCAGCAGCTTGGGAGGGTACCATCAGCCCCAGCATTTT.

The CDR3 spells CASSSGGRYGYTF. The CDR3 DNA follows: TGTGCCAGCAGCTCAGGGGGGCGATATGGCTACACCTTC. This chain links TRBV3-1 (or the pseudogene TRBV3-2) with TRBJ1-2, with TRBD1 identical over 7 bases. V shed 5 bases, J shed 5 bases, and the junction held 5 bases outside the gene matches. Germline lookup yields CDR1 LGHDT and CDR2 YNNKEL (reference sequence). This CDR3 has 13 residues.

This chain joins TRBV19 and TRBJ1-2; D possibly corresponds to TRBD1 (5 bases). V lost 7 bases, J lost 6 bases, and 21 bases lay in between. CDR3 length equals 15 residues. CDR1 LNHDA and CDR2 SQIVND come from the germline V gene (reference sequence). The CDR3 nucleotides are TGTGCCAGTACCCCCGGTCAGGGATTACTACATGGCTACACCTTC. Translating gives CASTPGQGLLHGYTF.

Only a few counts were recorded for this clone. V and J are TRBV11-1 and TRBJ2-1; the D is unclear. Trimming removed 5 bases from V and 4 bases from J, with 9 bases in between. The CDR3 length is 13 residues. Looked up from germline, CDR1 is SGHAT and CDR2 is FQDESV (reference sequence). Here the CDR3 reads CASSPAQYNEQFF. The DNA for the CDR3 is TGTGCCAGCAGCCCCGCCCAGTACAATGAGCAGTTCTTC.

This chain uses TRBV19 with TRBJ1-1; 7 bases agree with TRBD1. Germline CDR1 is LNHDA and CDR2 is SQIVND (reference sequence). Losses at the gene ends were 11 bases for V and 0 bases for J; bases not matched to a gene: 6. The CDR3 has 13 amino acids. The CDR3 DNA sequence: TGTGCCGGTCAACAGGGGCTGAACACTGAAGCTTTCTTT. Encoded protein: CAGQQGLNTEAFF. The whole variable domain, remainder taken from reference TRBV19 and TRBJ1-1, is DGGITQSPKYLFRKEGQNVTLSCEQNLNHDAMYWYRQDPGQGLRLIYYSQIVNDFQKGDIAEGYSVSREKKESFPLTVTSAQKNPTAFYLCAGQQGLNTEAFFGQGTRLTVV.

This clone was recorded only once. The chain joins TRBV9 to TRBJ2-3; weak D call: TRBD2 (6 bases). The CDR3 consists of 17 residues. Germline V gene sequence: CDR1 SGDLS, CDR2 YYNGEE. The V and J ends lost 3 bases and 1 base respectively, with 18 bases between them. The CDR3: CASSAPTSSPRTDTQYF. Here the CDR3 DNA reads TGTGCCAGCAGCGCACCCACTAGCTCACCTCGCACAGATACGCAGTATTTT.

This chain uses TRBV10-3 with TRBJ2-7, with TRBD1 as a possible D gene (6 bases). V lost 6 bases and J lost 3, with 9 bases in between. The CDR3 covers 12 residues. Germline V gene data show CDR1 as ENHRY and CDR2 as SYGVKD. The CDR3 spells CAISIQGYEQYF. The DNA for the CDR3 is TGTGCCATCAGCATACAGGGCTACGAGCAGTACTTC.

The CDR3 spells CAWSVRRGGRDEQFF. Written as DNA, the CDR3 is TGTGCCTGGAGTGTACGGCGGGGGGGCCGGGATGAGCAGTTCTTC. The gene calls are TRBV30 and TRBJ2-1; 9 nucleotides align to TRBD2. Germline V gene lookup returns CDR1 GTSNPN and CDR2 SVGIG (reference sequence). V gave up 0 bases and J gave up 8 bases; unmatched junction bases: 8. This CDR3 region has 15 residues.

V gene TRBV6-4 combines with J gene TRBJ1-5; 7 bases are shared with TRBD1. The CDR3 has 15 amino acids. Germline CDR1 and CDR2: MRHNA and SNTAGT. The ends lost 10 bases at V and 3 bases at J; junction bases unmatched: 12. The CDR3 sequence is CATPPTGWNNQPQHF. CDR3 DNA sequence: TGTGCCACCCCTCCGACAGGGTGGAACAATCAGCCCCAGCATTTT.

This chain joins TRBV30 and TRBJ2-1; the match to TRBD2 covers 11 bases. Germline assignment: CDR1 GTSNPN and CDR2 SVGIG (reference sequence). Trimming removed 0 bases from V and 5 bases from J; junction bases left unmatched: 6. CDR3 length equals 16 residues. The CDR3 bases are TGTGCCTGGAGTGTAGGTCTAGCGGGGGGTAACAATGAGCAGTTCTTC. It encodes CAWSVGLAGGNNEQFF. The full variable domain, its missing parts supplied by reference TRBV30 and TRBJ2-1, is SQTIHQWPATLVQPVGSPLSLECTVEGTSNPNLYWYRQAAGRGLQLLFYSVGIGQISSEVPQNLSASRPQDRQFILSSKKLLLSDSGFYLCAWSVGLAGGNNEQFFGPGTRLTVL.

The chain combines TRBV30 with TRBJ2-2, with 7 bases aligning to TRBD1. The CDR3 is made up of 14 amino acids. Germline CDR1 is GTSNPN and CDR2 is SVGIG (reference sequence). Trimming removed 4 bases from V and 7 bases from J; junction bases left unmatched: 9. The CDR3 loop is CAWNGGQVIGELFF. The DNA for the CDR3 is TGTGCCTGGAACGGAGGACAGGTGATCGGGGAGCTGTTTTTT.

This clone was seen a few times. The chain uses TRBV2 and TRBJ1-2, with D tentatively TRBD1 (6 bases). CDR3 length: 12 amino acids. V lost 10 bases, J lost 4 bases, and 13 bases lay in between. Germline CDR1 reads SNHLY; CDR2 reads FYNNEI. The CDR3 nucleotides read TGTGCCAACGGACAGTCCCTCTATGGCTACACCTTC. This encodes CANGQSLYGYTF.

This clone has more than one count but fewer than ten. The chain is built from TRBV10-3 and TRBJ1-5; weak D call: TRBD1 (6 bases). The CDR3 is made up of 15 amino acids. The germline V and J ends were trimmed by 2 bases and 2 bases, with 10 bases remaining between them. Per germline, CDR1 ENHRY and CDR2 SYGVKD. The CDR3 loop is CAISEGGSGNQPQHF. Here the CDR3 DNA reads TGTGCCATCAGTGAGGGGGGCAGTGGCAATCAGCCCCAGCATTTT.